This T cell receptor beta chain was sequenced for a study of OX40 agonist ivuxolimab in advanced cancers. In the study overall: Ivuxolimab, which targeted the costimulatory receptor OX40 (CD134), was an agonistic, fully human IgG2 monoclonal antibody. The purpose of peripheral TCRbeta sequencing was to test whether ivuxolimab changed TCR sequence diversity and led to clonal T-cell expansion. Partial responses occurred in three dose-escalation patients: two with cutaneous melanoma and one with hepatocellular carcinoma. In the dose-escalation cohort, 70% to 85% of patients were male, and the mean age was approximately 60 years with a range of roughly 20 to 79. Of the approximately 54 dose-escalation patients, hepatocellular carcinoma was present in about 19, melanoma in around 15, renal cell carcinoma in 9 and head and neck cancer in 9. Prior anti-PD-1, anti-PD-L1 or anti-CTLA-4 therapy was permitted, and checkpoint inhibitors had been received by less than 45% of dose-escalation patients. Intravenous ivuxolimab was administered to patients every 2 weeks at six dose levels: 0.01, 0.1, 0.3, 1.5, 3 and 10 mg/kg. The paper describes the monotherapy dose-escalation part (N = 52 patients) of the phase I trial of ivuxolimab. What the work shows at the level of the full study, not this receptor alone: After ivuxolimab, more expanded clones were found on average in CD8+ T cells than in CD4+ T cells. In the 0.1-3.0 mg/kg groups, partial responders had among the lowest normalized peripheral clonal expansion, particularly in CD8+ T cells. At doses of 0.1 to 3.0 mg/kg, clonal expansion of both CD4+ and CD8+ T cells in blood was seen between baseline and week 6. Which antigens the clonally expanded peripheral T cells were specific for was not determined. Low levels of normalized T-cell clonal expansion were also shown by some nonresponding patients.

Note on this clone: There is no known antigen for this receptor. Nothing much larger sits one base from this clone, and base qualities are not available.

For sequencing of the TCRbeta CDR3 region, genomic DNA was extracted from the sorted cells. TCRbeta CDR3 regions were sequenced using the immunoSEQ Assay. The table was pulled from immuneACCESS by TCRdb, which kept in-frame rearrangements only. Such tables lose some clones; where checked, under half of the loss comes from unresolved V genes, and the rest has no known cause. Here the sample has about 69,000 clones; around 90% occur a single time. About 10% of the sample belongs to the ten largest clones. The trial excluded patients who had a history of autoimmune disease or were on systemic immunosuppression. In every dose cohort, peripheral blood was drawn for TCR sequencing at baseline, cycle 4 day 1, and cycle 7 day 1. The samples were drawn from a first-in-human, open-label, multicenter phase I dose-escalation trial of ivuxolimab. Adults with locally advanced or metastatic melanoma, renal cell carcinoma, hepatocellular carcinoma or head and neck squamous cell carcinoma were enrolled in the trial. Before TCR sequencing, CD4+ T cells and CD8+ T cells were sorted from peripheral blood as separate populations.

Spanning cysteine to phenylalanine, the CDR3 consists of 12 amino acids. Just the 36-base CDR3 DNA is kept, in frame starting at base 1. According to the germline V gene (reference sequence), CDR1 reads SGHNT and CDR2 reads YYREEE. The junction shows trimming of 0 bases on V and 6 bases on J, plus 4 bases between the germline ends. The rearranged segments are TRBV5-4 and TRBJ1-5; the D gene remains uncertain. The sample in question was CD4+ or CD8+ T cells sorted from blood, obtained in a trial of the OX40 agonist ivuxolimab. The origin of this receptor is an adult with an advanced solid tumor such as melanoma, head and neck, liver or kidney cancer. The sequenced DNA: TGTGCCAGCAGCTTGGACGGTCAGCCCCAGCATTTT. Its coded protein is CASSLDGQPQHF.